This record covers a single TCR beta chain. Here immunoSEQ multiplex PCR was the method, and the copy in TCRdb shows in-frame clones only, minus some. The repertoire has 60,000 to 80,000 clones, over 90% of them found once; the top ten carry about 3.5%. This specimen belongs to a study of cytomegalovirus exposure and HLA in healthy donors. This TCR derives from a woman younger than 35 in good health and CMV-seropositive. Source material: PBMCs.

The CDR3 sequence: CASSLAGEQPQHF. The CDR3 DNA sequence: TGCGCCAGCAGCTTGGCCGGGGAACAGCCCCAGCATTTT. This sequence joins TRBV5-1 and TRBJ1-5; D ambiguous. Germline V gene lookup returns CDR1 SGHRS and CDR2 YFSETQ. V lost 0 bases to trimming and J lost 7 bases, with 8 bases between them. The CDR3 length is 13 residues.